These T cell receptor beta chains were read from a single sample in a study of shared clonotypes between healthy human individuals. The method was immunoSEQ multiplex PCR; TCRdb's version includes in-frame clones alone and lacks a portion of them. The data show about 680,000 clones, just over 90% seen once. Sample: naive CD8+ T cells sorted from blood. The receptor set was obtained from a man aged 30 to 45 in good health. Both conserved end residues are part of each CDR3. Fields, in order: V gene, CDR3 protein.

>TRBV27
CASSFSTGSYEQYF
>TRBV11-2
CASSLARGNQGNTIYF
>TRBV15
CATSRVSGTGAFNTGELFF
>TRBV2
CASRRTEQETQYF
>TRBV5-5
CASSLYPDYEQYF
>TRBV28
CASSFLVRDSSYEQYF
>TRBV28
CASASSYEQYF
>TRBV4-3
CASSPRTGSSYEQYF
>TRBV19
CASRNPRLAGGTDTQYF
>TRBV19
CASSPLQGPYEQYF
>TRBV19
CASSNLDRGKSTGELFF
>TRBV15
CATSRVPGGHEQYF
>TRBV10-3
CAIQGGVGTGELFF
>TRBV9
CASSVGEASSYEQYF
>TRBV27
CASSFGLHRDEQYF
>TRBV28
CASSFPGLAGVKHEQYF
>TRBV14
CASSQEASGRAVGQETQYF
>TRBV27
CASSSLSGLYEQYF
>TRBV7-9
CASSASEAFF
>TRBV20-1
CSAKNYGYTF
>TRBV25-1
CASSGKRGRSYNEQFF
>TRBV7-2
CASSLESSGRVGELFF
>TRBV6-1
CASSVTGTVNTGELFF
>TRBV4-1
CASSLWGQSTDTQYF
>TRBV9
CASSVFGTSGTASTGELFF
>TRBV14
CASSQGRNYGYTF
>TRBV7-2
CASSVLPGQRNNEQFF
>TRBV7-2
CASSFGQGGYTEAFF
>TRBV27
CASSLGTGFTEAFF
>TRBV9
CASGTGGITGELFF
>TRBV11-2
CASGSGRGNEQFF
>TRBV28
CASTPGQDRDTYEQYF
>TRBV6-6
CASRHSGTREAFF
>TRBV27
CASSSPGVLHEQYF
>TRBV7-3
CASSLDPGDEQFF
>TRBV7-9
CASSLGLGQLYEQYF